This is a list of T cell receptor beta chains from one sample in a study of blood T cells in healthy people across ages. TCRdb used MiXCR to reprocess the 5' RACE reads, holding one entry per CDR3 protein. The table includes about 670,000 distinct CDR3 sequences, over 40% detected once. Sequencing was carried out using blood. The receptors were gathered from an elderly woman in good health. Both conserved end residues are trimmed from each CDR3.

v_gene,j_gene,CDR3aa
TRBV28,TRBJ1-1,ASTPRWRTEAF
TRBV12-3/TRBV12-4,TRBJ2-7,ASSRDLRVSYEQY
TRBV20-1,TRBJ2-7,SARILAGANEQY
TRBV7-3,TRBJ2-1,ASSYSGGEQF
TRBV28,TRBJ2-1,AIDPGSSYNEQF
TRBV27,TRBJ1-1,ASSQGTGYTDTEAF
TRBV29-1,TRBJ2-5,SAAWSDQETQY
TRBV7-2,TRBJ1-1,ASSLVYTEAF
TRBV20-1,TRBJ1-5,SAGQLNQPQH
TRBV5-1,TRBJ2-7,ASSRGELYYEQY